What follows describes a single T cell receptor (beta chain). Its antigen is currently unknown. This CDR3 spans 14 amino acids. V was trimmed by 8 bases and J by 5 bases, leaving 19 bases between them. From germline, CDR1 is MNHEY and CDR2 SMNVEV (reference sequence). This record comes from a study of cytomegalovirus exposure and HLA in healthy donors. Overall study findings and caveats: Confirmation was obtained in vitro that a few CMV-associated chains are specific for CMV antigens. Some V segments, TRBV6-2 and TRBV6-3 among them, were indistinguishable and were therefore excluded. Within an earlier analysis, most TCR beta V segments proved productive either about 90% or about 30% of the time.

It was healthy bone marrow donors who served as donors. A multiplex PCR was run with 60 Vbeta primers and 13 Jbeta primers. Using immunoSEQ multiplex PCR, the repertoire was profiled, and TCRdb retains in-frame clones only, with some absent. The sample holds 100,000 or so clones, 80% seen once. This chain joins TRBV27 and TRBJ2-7; the D gene is possibly TRBD1 (7 bases). Material for sequencing was PBMCs. This receptor was taken from a man aged 25-40 years in good health and CMV-seronegative. CDR3 sequence reads: CASGWGQGGDEQYF. CDR3 nucleotides: TGTGCCAGCGGGTGGGGCCAGGGGGGAGACGAGCAGTACTTC.